This TCR beta chain was recovered during a study of post-analysis software for immune sequencing data. Unique molecular identifiers tagged the TCR beta cDNA libraries. Via MiXCR, TCRdb re-called the PCR reads, giving one row per CDR3 protein. This repertoire shows roughly 160,000 distinct CDR3 sequences, 30% to 45% found once; its top ten account for around 30%. The CDR3 runs to 14 residues. Germline V gives CDR1 SSHAT, CDR2 FNYEAQ (reference sequence). This clonotype was seen a handful of times. The junction and the germline gene differ at one end; a read error may be behind it. The chain employs TRBV7-7 and TRBJ2-5, with TRBD1 matching 9 bases. The receptor was derived from a girl aged 5-17 years with multiple sclerosis. The source material was blood, sampled after autologous hematopoietic stem cell transplantation. The CDR3 region is CASSLNRGQETQYF. The CDR3 nucleotides are TGTGCTAGCAGCTTAAACAGGGGGCAGGAGACCCAGTACTTC.